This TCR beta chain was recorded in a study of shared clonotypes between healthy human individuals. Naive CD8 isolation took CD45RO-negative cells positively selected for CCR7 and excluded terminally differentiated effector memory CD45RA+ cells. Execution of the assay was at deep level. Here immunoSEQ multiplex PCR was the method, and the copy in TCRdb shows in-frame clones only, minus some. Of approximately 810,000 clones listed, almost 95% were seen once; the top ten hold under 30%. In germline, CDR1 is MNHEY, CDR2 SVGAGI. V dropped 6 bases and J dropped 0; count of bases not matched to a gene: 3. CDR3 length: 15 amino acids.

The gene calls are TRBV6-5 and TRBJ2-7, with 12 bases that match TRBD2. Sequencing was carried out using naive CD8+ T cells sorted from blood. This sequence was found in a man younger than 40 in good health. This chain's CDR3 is CASRETSGSSYEQYF. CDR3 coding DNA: TGTGCCAGCAGGGAGACTAGCGGGAGCTCCTACGAGCAGTACTTC.